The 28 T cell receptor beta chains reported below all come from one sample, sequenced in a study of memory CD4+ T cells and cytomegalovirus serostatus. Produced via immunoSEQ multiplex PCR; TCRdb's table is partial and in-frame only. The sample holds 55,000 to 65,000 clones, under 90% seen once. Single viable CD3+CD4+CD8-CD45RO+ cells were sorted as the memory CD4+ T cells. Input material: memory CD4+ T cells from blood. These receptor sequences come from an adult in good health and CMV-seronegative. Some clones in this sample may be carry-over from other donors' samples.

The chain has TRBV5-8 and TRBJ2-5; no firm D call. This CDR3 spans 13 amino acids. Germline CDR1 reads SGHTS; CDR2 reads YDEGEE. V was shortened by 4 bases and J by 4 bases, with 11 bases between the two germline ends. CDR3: CASSTTNGETQYF. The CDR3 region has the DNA TGTGCCAGCAGCACTACGAACGGAGAGACCCAGTACTTC.

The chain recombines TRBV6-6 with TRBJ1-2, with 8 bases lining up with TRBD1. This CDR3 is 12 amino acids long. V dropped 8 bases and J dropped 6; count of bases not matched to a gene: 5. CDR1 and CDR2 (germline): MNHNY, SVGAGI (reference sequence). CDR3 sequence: CASGAGGNGYTF. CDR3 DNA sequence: TGTGCCAGCGGGGCAGGGGGCAATGGCTACACCTTC.

This CDR3 reads CASSLGPGVDIQYF. The CDR3, as DNA: TGTGCCAGCAGCTTGGGGCCAGGGGTTGACATTCAGTACTTC. The chain joins TRBV5-5 to TRBJ2-4, with a possible D match to TRBD1 (6 bases). The germline V and J ends were trimmed by 0 bases and 8 bases, with 12 bases remaining between them. CDR1 and CDR2 (germline): SGHKS, YYEKEE (reference sequence). This CDR3 is 14 amino acids long.

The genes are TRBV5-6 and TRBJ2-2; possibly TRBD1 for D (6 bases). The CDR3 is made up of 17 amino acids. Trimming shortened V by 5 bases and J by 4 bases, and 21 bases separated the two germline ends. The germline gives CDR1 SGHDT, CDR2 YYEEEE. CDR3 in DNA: TGTGCCAGCAGGGGGGCAGGCCCGGGGCTAGCCACCGGGGAGCTGTTTTTT. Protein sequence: CASRGAGPGLATGELFF.

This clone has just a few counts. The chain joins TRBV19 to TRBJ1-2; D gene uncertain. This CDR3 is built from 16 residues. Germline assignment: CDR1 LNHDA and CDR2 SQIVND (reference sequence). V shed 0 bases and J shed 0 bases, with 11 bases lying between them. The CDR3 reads CASSIDPLGANYGYTF. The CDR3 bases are TGTGCCAGTAGTATAGATCCATTGGGAGCTAACTATGGCTACACCTTC.

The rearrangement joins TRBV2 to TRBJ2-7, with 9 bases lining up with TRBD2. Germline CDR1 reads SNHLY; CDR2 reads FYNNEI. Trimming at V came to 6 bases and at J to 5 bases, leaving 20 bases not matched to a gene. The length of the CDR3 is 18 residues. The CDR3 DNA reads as TGTGCCAGCAGCCTTGGACTAGCGAGAATAAAGGGATCTAACGAGCAGTACTTC. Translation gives CASSLGLARIKGSNEQYF.

In DNA, the CDR3 is TGTGCCAGCAGTGAAGGGACTAGCGGGTACTACAATGAGCAGTTCTTC. Translation gives CASSEGTSGYYNEQFF. The chain has TRBV6-1 and TRBJ2-1; 11 bases are shared with TRBD2. The length of the CDR3 is 16 residues. Germline assignment: CDR1 MNHNS and CDR2 SASEGT. V was clipped by 1 base and J by 3 bases; unmatched bases: 2.

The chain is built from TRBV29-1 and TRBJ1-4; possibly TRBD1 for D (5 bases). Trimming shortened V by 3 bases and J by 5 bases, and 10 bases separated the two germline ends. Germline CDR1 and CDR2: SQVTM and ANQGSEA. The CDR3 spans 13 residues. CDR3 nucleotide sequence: TGCAGCGTTGAGGGGACGCGGAATGAAAAACTGTTTTTT. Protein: CSVEGTRNEKLFF.

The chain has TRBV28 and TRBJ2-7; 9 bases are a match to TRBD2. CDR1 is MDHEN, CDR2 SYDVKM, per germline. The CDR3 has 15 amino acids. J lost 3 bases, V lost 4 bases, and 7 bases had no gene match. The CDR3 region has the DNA TGTGCCAGCAGTTCCTCGGGCGGGAGGGTCTACGAGCAGTACTTC. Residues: CASSSSGGRVYEQYF.

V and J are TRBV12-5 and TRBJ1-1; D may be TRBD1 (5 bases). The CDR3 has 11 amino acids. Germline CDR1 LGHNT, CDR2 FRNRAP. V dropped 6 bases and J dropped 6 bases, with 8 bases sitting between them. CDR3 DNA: TGTGCTAGTGGATGGGGGTCTGAAGCTTTCTTT. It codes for CASGWGSEAFF. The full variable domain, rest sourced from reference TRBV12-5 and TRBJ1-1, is DARVTQTPRHKVTEMGQEVTMRCQPILGHNTVFWYRQTMMQGLELLAYFRNRAPLDDSGMPKDRFSAEMPDATLATLKIQPSEPRDSAVYFCASGWGSEAFFGQGTRLTVV.

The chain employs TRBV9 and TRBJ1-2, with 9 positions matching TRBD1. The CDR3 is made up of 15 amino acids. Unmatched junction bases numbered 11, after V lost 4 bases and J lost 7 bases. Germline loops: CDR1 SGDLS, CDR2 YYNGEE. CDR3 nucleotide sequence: TGTGCCAGCAGCCCCAGACAGGGGGTCGGGAGTGGCTACACCTTC. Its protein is CASSPRQGVGSGYTF.

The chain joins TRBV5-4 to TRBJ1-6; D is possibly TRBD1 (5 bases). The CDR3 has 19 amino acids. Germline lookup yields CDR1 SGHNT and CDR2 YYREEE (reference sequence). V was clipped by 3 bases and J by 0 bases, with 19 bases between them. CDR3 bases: TGTGCCAGCAGCTCAGGGTGGCAGGGCGGGAGCTCCTATAATTCACCCCTCCACTTT. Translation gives CASSSGWQGGSSYNSPLHF.

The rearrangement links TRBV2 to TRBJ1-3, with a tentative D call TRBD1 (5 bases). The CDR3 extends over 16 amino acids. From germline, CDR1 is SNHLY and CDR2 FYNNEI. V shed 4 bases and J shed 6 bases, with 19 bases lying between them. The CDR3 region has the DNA TGTGCCAGCAGTGCCCGCTTAGGACACATGGAAAACACCATATATTTT. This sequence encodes CASSARLGHMENTIYF.

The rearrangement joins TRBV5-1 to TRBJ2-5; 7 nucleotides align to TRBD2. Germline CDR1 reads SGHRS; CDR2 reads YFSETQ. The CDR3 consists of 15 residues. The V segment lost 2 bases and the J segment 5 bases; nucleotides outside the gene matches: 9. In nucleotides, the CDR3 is TGCGCCAGCAGCTTTTCAGCGGGAAGCGGCGAGACCCAGTACTTC. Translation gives CASSFSAGSGETQYF.

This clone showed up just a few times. The CDR3 spells CASSSQGAYNEQFF. The CDR3 DNA follows: TGTGCCAGTAGTTCTCAGGGGGCTTATAATGAGCAGTTCTTC. The V and J genes are TRBV19 and TRBJ2-1, with 8 bases fitting TRBD1. V shed 5 bases, J shed 7 bases, and the junction held 7 bases outside the gene matches. This CDR3 is built from 14 residues. Germline V gives CDR1 LNHDA, CDR2 SQIVND (reference sequence).

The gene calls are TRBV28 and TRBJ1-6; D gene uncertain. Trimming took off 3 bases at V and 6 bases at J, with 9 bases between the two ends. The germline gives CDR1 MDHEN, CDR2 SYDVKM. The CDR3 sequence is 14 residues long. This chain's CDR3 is CASSFMAGNSPLHF. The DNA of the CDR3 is TGTGCCAGCAGTTTCATGGCCGGTAATTCACCCCTCCACTTT.

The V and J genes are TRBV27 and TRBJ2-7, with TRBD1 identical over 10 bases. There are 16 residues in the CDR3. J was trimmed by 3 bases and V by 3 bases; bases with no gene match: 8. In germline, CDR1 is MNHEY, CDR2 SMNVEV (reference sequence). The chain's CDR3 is CASSLFGQGVYYEQYF. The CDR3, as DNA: TGTGCCAGCAGTTTGTTCGGACAGGGGGTCTACTACGAGCAGTACTTC.

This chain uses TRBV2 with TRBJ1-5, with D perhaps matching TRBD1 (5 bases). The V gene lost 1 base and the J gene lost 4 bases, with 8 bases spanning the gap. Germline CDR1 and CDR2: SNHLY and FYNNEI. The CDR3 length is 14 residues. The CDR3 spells CASSEGRVNQPQHF. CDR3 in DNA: TGTGCCAGCAGTGAAGGCAGGGTAAATCAGCCCCAGCATTTT.

This CDR3 reads CASRAGVYNEQFF. CDR3 coding DNA: TGTGCCAGCAGAGCGGGAGTCTACAATGAGCAGTTCTTC. The chain employs TRBV28 and TRBJ2-1; 8 bases fit TRBD2. The CDR3 has 13 amino acids. Germline V gives CDR1 MDHEN, CDR2 SYDVKM. After removal of 6 bases from V and 3 bases from J, the junction contained 1 base not matched to a gene.

The CDR3 loop reads CASSPRGGYNQPQHF. The CDR3 DNA is TGTGCCAGCAGTCCACGGGGGGGTTACAATCAGCCCCAGCATTTT. The chain links TRBV27 to TRBJ1-5; D perhaps matches TRBD1 (5 bases). Germline V gene sequence: CDR1 MNHEY, CDR2 SMNVEV (reference sequence). The CDR3 extends over 15 amino acids. The V gene lost 5 bases and the J gene lost 3 bases, with 14 bases spanning the gap.

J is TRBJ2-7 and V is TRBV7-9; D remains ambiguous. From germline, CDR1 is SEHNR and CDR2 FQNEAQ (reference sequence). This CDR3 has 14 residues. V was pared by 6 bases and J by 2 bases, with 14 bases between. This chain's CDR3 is CASSSGTLTYEQYF. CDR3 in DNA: TGTGCCAGCAGTTCCGGCACACTGACCTACGAGCAGTACTTC.

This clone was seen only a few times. Here the CDR3 DNA reads TGTGCCAGCAACTTCGACGGAGGGACTAGGGGTGAGCAGTTCTTC. This encodes CASNFDGGTRGEQFF. The chain couples TRBV6-1 to TRBJ2-1; 8 bases map to TRBD2. Germline V gene lookup returns CDR1 MNHNS and CDR2 SASEGT. V trimming: 7 bases; J trimming: 9 bases; junction bases outside the gene matches: 14. The CDR3 is 15 residues long.

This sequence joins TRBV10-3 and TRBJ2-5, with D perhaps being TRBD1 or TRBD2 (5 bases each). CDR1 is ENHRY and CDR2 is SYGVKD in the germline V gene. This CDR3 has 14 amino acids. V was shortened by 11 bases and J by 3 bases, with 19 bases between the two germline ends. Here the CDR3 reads CAAAAGREEETQYF. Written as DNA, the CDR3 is TGTGCCGCCGCGGCAGGGAGAGAAGAAGAGACCCAGTACTTC.

The CDR3 loop reads CASSRGGGYGYTF. CDR3 bases: TGTGCCAGCAGTAGGGGCGGAGGATATGGCTACACCTTC. The chain couples TRBV6-5 to TRBJ1-2; perhaps TRBD1 as D (5 bases). Trimming removed 5 bases at V and 5 bases at J, with 12 bases between. Germline V CDR1 and CDR2: MNHEY, SVGAGI. The length of the CDR3 is 13 residues.

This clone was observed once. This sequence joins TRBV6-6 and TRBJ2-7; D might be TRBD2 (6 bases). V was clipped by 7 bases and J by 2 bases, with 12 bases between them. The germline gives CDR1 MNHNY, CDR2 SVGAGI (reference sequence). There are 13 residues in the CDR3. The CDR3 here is CASMEGAAYEQYF. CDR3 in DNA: TGTGCCAGCATGGAGGGAGCAGCCTACGAGCAGTACTTC.

Here the CDR3 DNA reads TGTGCCAGCAGCCAAGAACTGGCTGCTGAAGCTTTCTTT. Protein: CASSQELAAEAFF. J is TRBJ1-1 and V is TRBV14; D gene unclear. Germline-derived CDR1 and CDR2 are SGHDN and FVKESK. V was pared by 0 bases and J by 6 bases, with 8 bases between. The CDR3 is 13 residues long.

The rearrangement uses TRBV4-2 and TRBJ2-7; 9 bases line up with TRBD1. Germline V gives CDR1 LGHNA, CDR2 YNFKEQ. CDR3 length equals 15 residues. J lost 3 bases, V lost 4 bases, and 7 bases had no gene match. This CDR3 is CASSLMPGQGYEQYF. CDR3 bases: TGTGCCAGCAGCCTCATGCCGGGACAGGGCTACGAGCAGTACTTC.

The CDR3 is CASSYSGAFSYEQYF. CDR3 sequence (DNA): TGTGCCAGCAGTTACTCCGGGGCTTTCTCCTACGAGCAGTACTTC. The chain employs TRBV6-5 and TRBJ2-7; D is tentatively TRBD1 or TRBD2 (5 bases each). The CDR3 runs to 15 residues. V lost 0 bases, J lost 0 bases, and 9 bases lay in between. The germline gives CDR1 MNHEY, CDR2 SVGAGI.